The clone carrying this T cell receptor (beta chain) was picked up many times. What it binds is not known. This specimen belongs to a study of blood T cells in healthy people across ages. Study-wide context: There was about one barcoded beta molecule captured by template switching per two T cells.

This CDR3 region has 14 residues. CDR1 is SNHLY and CDR2 is FYNNEI in the germline V gene. Findings of the study overall: Among T cells, TCR beta diversity per million cells dropped roughly linearly as age rose. Unsorted PBMC material precluded a definitive naive versus antigen-experienced comparison.

A J-beta primer mix and a sample-barcoded 5' primer were used in a second PCR of roughly 6 to 11 cycles. Tags on each cDNA molecule came from a template-switch adaptor with 12 random nucleotides. TCRdb called the 5' RACE reads again in MiXCR, with one record for every CDR3 protein. Of 550,000 to 750,000 distinct CDR3 sequences listed, roughly 21% were seen once; the top ten hold about 3.6%. The sequence was collected from a man in his 70s in good health. What was sequenced was blood. The rearrangement links TRBV2 to TRBJ2-5, with 7 bases that match TRBD1. The J call may be mistaken, given a closer DNA end match to TRBJ2-1. CDR3 sequence reads: CASSPRQGWNEQFF. The CDR3 nucleotides read TGTGCCAGCAGCCCTCGACAGGGCTGGAATGAGCAGTTCTTC.